A single TCR beta chain is shown here with its context. Its antigen is undetermined. Being one base from a much bigger clone, this may be a read error. The source of the sample is a study of T cell responses to AZD1222 COVID-19 vaccine. Study-level results: The number of AZD1222 recipients seropositive at baseline was only six. Reportedly, nearly half the spike-specific TCRs target unmutated variant regions.

The CDR3 is 14 amino acids. Per germline, CDR1 LGHNA and CDR2 YNFKEQ. Trimming pared 2 bases from V and 2 bases from J, leaving 9 bases between. Assay: immunoSEQ multiplex PCR; the TCRdb copy retains only in-frame clones and omits some. The table lists about 52,000 clones, about 91% of them singletons, with less than 3% in the top ten. Material: peripheral blood, obtained 28 days after the second AZD1222 dose. The receptor comes from an adult who received the AZD1222 COVID-19 vaccine. The chain carries TRBV4-2 and TRBJ1-2; D might be TRBD1 (5 bases). This chain's CDR3 is CASSQTRTNYGYTF. Written as DNA, the CDR3 is TGTGCCAGCAGCCAAACCAGGACAAACTATGGCTACACCTTC.